These 27 T cell receptor beta chains came from one sample sequenced in a study of blood T cell repertoires in COVID-19. Method: immunoSEQ multiplex PCR; TCRdb's copy keeps in-frame clones and lacks some. The data show about 68,000 clones, 60% to 85% seen once. What was sequenced was peripheral blood. The receptors were sampled from a human donor in a cohort sampled during active COVID-19.

The V and J genes are TRBV13 and TRBJ2-3; 8 positions match TRBD2. CDR3 length equals 16 residues. The trim removed 3 bases at V and 0 bases at J, leaving 5 bases unmatched. Per germline, CDR1 PRHDT and CDR2 FYEKMQ (reference sequence). In DNA, the CDR3 is TGTGCCAGCAGCTTTTCCAGCGGGAGTAGCACAGATACGCAGTATTTT. As protein: CASSFSSGSSTDTQYF.

The rearrangement links TRBV4-2 to TRBJ2-1; 8 bases fit TRBD2. Germline trimming cut 0 bases from V and 7 bases from J; bases unmatched to any gene: 11. CDR1 is LGHNA and CDR2 is YNFKEQ in the germline V gene. The CDR3 is 17 residues long. The CDR3 reads CASSQDLYAGGGNEQFF. The CDR3 bases are TGTGCCAGCAGCCAAGATCTTTATGCGGGAGGAGGGAATGAGCAGTTCTTC.

The chain has TRBV5-4 and TRBJ2-7, with D possibly matching TRBD2 (8 bases). CDR3 size: 15 residues. CDR1 SGHNT and CDR2 YYREEE come from the germline V gene (reference sequence). V was shortened by 4 bases and J by 2 bases, with 16 bases between the two germline ends. CDR3 region: CASSPGGTATYEQYF. CDR3 DNA: TGTGCCAGCAGCCCGGGGGGGACAGCAACCTACGAGCAGTACTTC.

This sequence joins TRBV4-3 and TRBJ2-1; TRBD1 is a possible D gene (6 bases). This CDR3 is 15 amino acids long. V gave up 2 bases and J gave up 6 bases, with 14 bases separating them. Germline CDR1 and CDR2: LGHNA and YSLEER. CDR3 sequence: CASSQSWQGSNEQFF. In DNA, the CDR3 is TGCGCCAGCAGCCAATCTTGGCAGGGGAGCAATGAGCAGTTCTTC.

The J gene is TRBJ2-1, the V gene TRBV19, with 9 nucleotides matching TRBD1. The CDR3 has 16 amino acids. Germline V lookup: CDR1 LNHDA, CDR2 SQIVND (reference sequence). Trimming took 4 bases from V and 5 from J; bases not matched to a gene: 9. The CDR3 loop reads CASSKGRDRVNNEQFF. The CDR3 DNA is TGTGCCAGTAGTAAAGGTCGGGACAGGGTCAACAATGAGCAGTTCTTC.

The chain recombines TRBV6-6 with TRBJ1-3; D is possibly TRBD1 (6 bases). Germline V lookup: CDR1 MNHNY, CDR2 SVGAGI (reference sequence). The CDR3 totals 15 residues. The ends were cut back, 5 bases at V and 0 bases at J, with 11 bases in the middle. CDR3 DNA: TGTGCCAGCAGTACGACAGGAGACTCTGGAAACACCATATATTTT. This sequence encodes CASSTTGDSGNTIYF.

This chain links TRBV7-2 with TRBJ2-1; D unclear. CDR1 is SGHTA, CDR2 FQGNSA, per germline. CDR3 length: 15 amino acids. With 0 bases removed from V and 1 base from J, the gap between germline ends came to 7 bases. DNA of the CDR3: TGTGCCAGCAGCTTAGCGGGCCTATCCTACAATGAGCAGTTCTTC. Its protein is CASSLAGLSYNEQFF.

The gene calls are TRBV28 and TRBJ2-7, with 7 bases lining up with TRBD1. J lost 12 bases, V lost 5 bases, and 7 bases had no gene match. CDR1 is MDHEN, CDR2 SYDVKM, per germline. This CDR3 has 11 amino acids. CDR3 in amino acids: CASSRQGQAYF. The CDR3 DNA reads as TGTGCCAGCAGTAGACAGGGTCAAGCGTACTTC.

The chain is built from TRBV5-1 and TRBJ1-1, with a possible D match to TRBD1 (6 bases). Germline CDR1 is SGHRS and CDR2 is YFSETQ. Trimming stripped 5 bases from V and 5 bases from J, with 19 bases between. The CDR3 runs to 15 residues. CDR3 region: CASRQNPGERTEAFF. The CDR3 DNA is TGCGCCAGCAGACAGAACCCAGGGGAAAGGACTGAAGCTTTCTTT.

This clone was counted only a few times. The chain uses TRBV29-1 and TRBJ1-1; no definite D call. CDR1 is SQVTM, CDR2 ANQGSEA, per germline. CDR3 length: 11 residues. Trimming pared 5 bases from V and 4 bases from J, leaving 8 bases between. CDR3: CSVSWSTEAFF. The DNA of the CDR3 is TGCAGCGTTTCCTGGAGCACTGAAGCTTTCTTT.

This clone has just a few counts. This chain connects TRBV3-1 (or the pseudogene TRBV3-2) to TRBJ2-7, with D hard to call. This CDR3 spans 16 amino acids. CDR1 is LGHDT and CDR2 is YNNKEL in the germline V gene (reference sequence). Trimming took 1 base from V and 2 from J, leaving 15 bases between them. The CDR3 spells CASSQGMAGRTYEQYF. Here the CDR3 DNA reads TGTGCCAGCAGCCAAGGTATGGCAGGCCGTACCTACGAGCAGTACTTC.

This chain uses TRBV10-3 with TRBJ1-1; maybe TRBD1 (5 bases). The germline V gene encodes CDR1 ENHRY and CDR2 SYGVKD. The CDR3 has 14 amino acids. V was pared by 0 bases and J by 5 bases, with 10 bases between. CDR3 in amino acids: CAISESAGGTEAFF. The DNA for the CDR3 is TGTGCCATCAGTGAGTCGGCGGGGGGTACTGAAGCTTTCTTT.

The V and J genes are TRBV7-2 and TRBJ2-5; 8 nucleotides align to TRBD2. CDR1 is SGHTA, CDR2 FQGNSA, per germline. The CDR3 sequence is 15 residues long. The trim removed 3 bases at V and 5 bases at J, leaving 8 bases unmatched. CDR3 nucleotides: TGTGCCAGCAGCTTTCCCATCGGGGGGGTGGAGACCCAGTACTTC. Translation: CASSFPIGGVETQYF. Together with reference TRBV7-2 and TRBJ2-5, the CDR3 gives the full variable domain: GAGVSQSPSNKVTEKGKDVELRCDPISGHTALYWYRQSLGQGLEFLIYFQGNSAPDKSGLPSDRFSAERTGGSVSTLTIQRTQQEDSAVYLCASSFPIGGVETQYFGPGTRLLVL.

V and J are TRBV11-3 and TRBJ2-3; TRBD1 matches 9 bases. V was pared by 5 bases and J by 3 bases, with 3 bases of the junction left unmatched. Germline loops: CDR1 SGHNT, CDR2 YENEEA. This CDR3 region has 14 residues. CDR3 in amino acids: CASSRDRGTDTQYF. In DNA form, the CDR3 reads TGTGCCAGCAGCCGAGACAGGGGGACAGATACGCAGTATTTT.

The chain combines TRBV19 with TRBJ1-1; D is undetermined. The V and J ends lost 3 bases and 0 bases respectively, with 8 bases between them. The CDR3 contains 14 residues. Germline V gives CDR1 LNHDA, CDR2 SQIVND (reference sequence). CDR3 region: CASSISGMNTEAFF. Here the CDR3 DNA reads TGTGCCAGTAGTATTTCAGGTATGAACACTGAAGCTTTCTTT.

This clone was recorded once. The chain couples TRBV10-2 to TRBJ2-5; 10 bases map to TRBD2. The CDR3 totals 15 residues. The germline V gene has CDR1 WSHSY and CDR2 SAAADI. V shed 5 bases and J 4 bases; nucleotides not matched to a gene: 7. CDR3: CASSSERGGIETQYF. The CDR3 nucleotides are TGCGCCAGCAGTAGCGAGCGGGGGGGTATAGAGACCCAGTACTTC.

The chain combines TRBV3-1 (or the pseudogene TRBV3-2) with TRBJ2-1; D perhaps matches TRBD2 (6 bases). The germline gives CDR1 LGHDT, CDR2 YNNKEL (reference sequence). The ends were cut back, 0 bases at V and 0 bases at J, with 15 bases in the middle. The CDR3 covers 18 residues. Here the CDR3 DNA reads TGTGCCAGCAGCCAAGATCCCCACGGCGGGGTCTCCTACAATGAGCAGTTCTTC. Amino acids: CASSQDPHGGVSYNEQFF.

The chain combines TRBV30 with TRBJ1-2, with D perhaps TRBD1 (5 bases). Germline values: CDR1 GTSNPN, CDR2 SVGIG (reference sequence). V shed 2 bases and J shed 3 bases, with 16 bases lying between them. The CDR3 spans 15 residues. For the CDR3, the DNA is TGTGCCTGGAGTCCCAGGTGTAGGGGCCACTATGGCTACACCTTC. This encodes CAWSPRCRGHYGYTF. Filled out from reference TRBV30 and TRBJ1-2, the complete variable domain reads SQTIHQWPATLVQPVGSPLSLECTVEGTSNPNLYWYRQAAGRGLQLLFYSVGIGQISSEVPQNLSASRPQDRQFILSSKKLLLSDSGFYLCAWSPRCRGHYGYTFGSGTRLTVV.

The chain combines TRBV5-4 with TRBJ2-7, with D perhaps TRBD2 (5 bases). Deletions cut 3 bases from V and 4 bases from J, with 5 bases between. The CDR3 is 11 amino acids. Germline V gene data show CDR1 as SGHNT and CDR2 as YYREEE (reference sequence). The CDR3 here is CASSSGYEQYF. For the CDR3, the DNA is TGTGCCAGCAGCTCGGGGTACGAGCAGTACTTC.

The rearrangement links TRBV7-6 to TRBJ2-5; TRBD1 is a possible D gene (6 bases). The CDR3 sequence is 14 residues long. In germline, CDR1 is SGHVS, CDR2 FNYEAQ. V was shortened by 4 bases and J by 5 bases, with 14 bases between the two germline ends. The CDR3 DNA sequence: TGTGCCAGCAGCTCCGGACAGCTCGGGGAGACCCAGTACTTC. Its translation is CASSSGQLGETQYF.

This clone has more than one count but fewer than ten. V is TRBV18 and J is TRBJ1-1, with D uncertain. V was shortened by 4 bases and J by 3 bases, with 9 bases between the two germline ends. Germline CDR1 reads KGHSH; CDR2 reads LQKENI. This CDR3 is built from 13 residues. The CDR3: CASSRRRDTEAFF. The CDR3, as DNA: TGTGCCAGCTCACGAAGGAGGGACACTGAAGCTTTCTTT.

This clone turned up a few times. The chain couples TRBV20-1 to TRBJ2-5; 7 nucleotides agree with TRBD1. V lost 3 bases and J lost 5; bases outside the gene matches: 6. Germline CDR1 DFQATT, CDR2 SNEGSKA (reference sequence). The CDR3 has 13 amino acids. CDR3 protein: CSASGQDRETQYF. The CDR3 DNA sequence: TGCAGTGCTAGTGGACAGGACCGGGAGACCCAGTACTTC.

The chain uses TRBV18 and TRBJ2-7; 9 bases are a match to TRBD2. Germline CDR1 reads KGHSH; CDR2 reads LQKENI. Germline trimming cut 5 bases from V and 4 bases from J; bases unmatched to any gene: 6. The CDR3 runs to 14 residues. The CDR3 DNA sequence: TGTGCCAGCTCAACTAATAGCGGGAGTTACGAGCAGTACTTC. The encoded protein is CASSTNSGSYEQYF.

The J gene is TRBJ1-2, the V gene TRBV19; TRBD1 might be the D (6 bases). Trimming took off 7 bases at V and 7 bases at J, with 19 bases between the two ends. This CDR3 is built from 14 residues. The germline V gene has CDR1 LNHDA and CDR2 SQIVND (reference sequence). The CDR3 DNA reads as TGTGCCAGTATTAATAAACAGGGATCGTCTGGCTACACCTTC. Translated: CASINKQGSSGYTF.

The J gene is TRBJ1-1, the V gene TRBV4-1; 7 positions match TRBD1. This CDR3 is 16 amino acids long. With V trimmed by 2 bases and J by 6 bases, 12 bases remained unmatched. CDR1 MGHRA and CDR2 YSYEKL come from the germline V gene. The CDR3 coding sequence is TGCGCCAGCAGCCAACATGAGGGACAGATAGACCCTGAAGCTTTCTTT. This gives the protein CASSQHEGQIDPEAFF.

The chain recombines TRBV14 with TRBJ1-1; D gene uncertain. V lost 2 bases and J lost 1, with 14 bases in between. The germline V gene has CDR1 SGHDN and CDR2 FVKESK. This CDR3 region has 16 residues. CDR3 nucleotide sequence: TGTGCCAGCAGCCAACTCCCCGGCAGGCCGAACACTGAAGCTTTCTTT. It specifies CASSQLPGRPNTEAFF. Full variable domain (outside the CDR3, taken from reference TRBV14 and TRBJ1-1): EAGVTQFPSHSVIEKGQTVTLRCDPISGHDNLYWYRRVMGKEIKFLLHFVKESKQDESGMPNNRFLAERTGGTYSTLKVQPAELEDSGVYFCASSQLPGRPNTEAFFGQGTRLTVV.

The chain employs TRBV28 and TRBJ1-3; tentative D call: TRBD1 (5 bases). The CDR3 has 15 amino acids. Germline V gives CDR1 MDHEN, CDR2 SYDVKM. The V and J ends lost 3 bases and 0 bases respectively, with 9 bases between them. The CDR3 coding sequence is TGTGCCAGCAGTTTCTCGGACAACTCTGGAAACACCATATATTTT. Amino acids: CASSFSDNSGNTIYF.